This is a list of T cell receptor beta chains from one sample in a study of T-cell memory formation after mild COVID-19. From the 5' RACE reads, TCRdb called clonotypes with MiXCR, one entry per CDR3 protein. The sample lists roughly 300,000 distinct CDR3 sequences, under 20% seen once, with about 23% in the top ten. The sequencing input was PBMCs or a T cell subset sorted from them (not recorded which). These receptors were obtained from a man aged 18 to 29 who had mild COVID-19 (a few samples of this study predate the infection). Cell type and time point are not known. CDR3s include the opening cysteine and the closing phenylalanine or tryptophan. A D gene is named only where the DNA matches it firmly. Clone size is given for some rows only: seen once, a few or many times, or a class if the clone is expanded.

V gene: TRBV2; J gene: TRBJ1-2; clone size: -; D gene: -; CDR3 DNA: TGTGCCAGCAGGTTACAGGGTGATGGCTACACCTTC; CDR3 protein: CASRLQGDGYTF
V gene: TRBV12-3/TRBV12-4; J gene: TRBJ1-1; clone size: few; D gene: -; CDR3 DNA: TGTGCCAGCAGTTTAGTGGGGGTCGGGAACACTGAAGCTTTCTTT; CDR3 protein: CASSLVGVGNTEAFF
V gene: TRBV7-9; J gene: TRBJ1-1; clone size: few; D gene: -; CDR3 DNA: TGTGCCAGCAGCGATGGGACGGTGAACACTGAAGCTTTCTTT; CDR3 protein: CASSDGTVNTEAFF
V gene: TRBV6-1; J gene: TRBJ1-5; clone size: -; D gene: -; CDR3 DNA: TGTGCCAGCAGTGAAATTAGCAATCAGCCCCAGCATTTT; CDR3 protein: CASSEISNQPQHF
V gene: TRBV6-6; J gene: TRBJ1-3; clone size: -; D gene: -; CDR3 DNA: TGTGCCAGCACGCCCTCTGGAAACACCATATATTTT; CDR3 protein: CASTPSGNTIYF
V gene: TRBV6-5; J gene: TRBJ2-1; clone size: many; D gene: -; CDR3 DNA: TGTGCCAGCACGGCGGGGCGGGCTAATGAGCAGTTCTTC; CDR3 protein: CASTAGRANEQFF
V gene: TRBV20-1; J gene: TRBJ2-6; clone size: -; D gene: -; CDR3 DNA: TGCAGTGCTAGATGGGGAACTGGGGCCAACGTCCTGACTTTC; CDR3 protein: CSARWGTGANVLTF
V gene: TRBV6-6; J gene: TRBJ1-2; clone size: -; D gene: -; CDR3 DNA: TGTGCCAGCTTGCCGGGCCAGAATTATGGCTACACCTTC; CDR3 protein: CASLPGQNYGYTF
V gene: TRBV20-1; J gene: TRBJ1-6; clone size: few; D gene: TRBD1; CDR3 DNA: TGCAGTGCCCCGCCAGGGGGCGGTTCACCCCTCCACTTT; CDR3 protein: CSAPPGGGSPLHF
V gene: TRBV5-1; J gene: TRBJ2-3; clone size: -; D gene: TRBD1; CDR3 DNA: TGCGCCAGCAGCGCAGGGACAGGGGAGGAAGATACGCAGTATTTT; CDR3 protein: CASSAGTGEEDTQYF
V gene: TRBV12-3/TRBV12-4; J gene: TRBJ2-3; clone size: -; D gene: -; CDR3 DNA: TGTGCCAGCAGTTTTGCCCCCCCAGCAGATACGCAGTATTTT; CDR3 protein: CASSFAPPADTQYF
V gene: TRBV12-3/TRBV12-4; J gene: TRBJ2-1; clone size: -; D gene: -; CDR3 DNA: TGTGCCAGCAGTAACCTCGGGCCCCAACTGCAGTTCTTC; CDR3 protein: CASSNLGPQLQFF
V gene: TRBV6-2/TRBV6-3; J gene: TRBJ2-5; clone size: few; D gene: -; CDR3 DNA: TGTGCCAGCAGTTACCTCGACTTCGGGACCCAGTACTTC; CDR3 protein: CASSYLDFGTQYF
V gene: TRBV5-1; J gene: TRBJ2-3; clone size: few; D gene: -; CDR3 DNA: TGCGCCTCCGGGAAGATAGGAGATACGCAGTATTTT; CDR3 protein: CASGKIGDTQYF
V gene: TRBV6-6; J gene: TRBJ2-3; clone size: few; D gene: -; CDR3 DNA: TGTGCCAGCAGGTCTCGTCCCATGCAAGGTTTGGGTACGCAGTATTTT; CDR3 protein: CASRSRPMQGLGTQYF
V gene: TRBV4-1; J gene: TRBJ1-1; clone size: -; D gene: -; CDR3 DNA: TGCGCCAGCAGCCAAAGTGCGTTGGGAAACACTGAAGCTTTCTTT; CDR3 protein: CASSQSALGNTEAFF
V gene: TRBV6-5; J gene: TRBJ1-2; clone size: few; D gene: TRBD1; CDR3 DNA: TGTGCCAGCAGTACCGGGACAGACTATGGCTACACCTTC; CDR3 protein: CASSTGTDYGYTF
V gene: TRBV5-1; J gene: TRBJ2-3; clone size: many; D gene: TRBD2; CDR3 DNA: TGCGCCAGCAGCATCCTCTTGGCGGGGGGCAGAAATACGCAGTATTTT; CDR3 protein: CASSILLAGGRNTQYF
V gene: TRBV4-2; J gene: TRBJ2-1; clone size: -; D gene: -; CDR3 DNA: TGTGCCAGCAGCCAAGGACAGGACTACAATGAGCAGTTCTTC; CDR3 protein: CASSQGQDYNEQFF
V gene: TRBV7-2; J gene: TRBJ2-5; clone size: many; D gene: -; CDR3 DNA: TGTGCCAGCAGCTTATGGCGACGGGGCCAAGAGACCCAGTACTTC; CDR3 protein: CASSLWRRGQETQYF
V gene: TRBV4-1; J gene: TRBJ1-1; clone size: -; D gene: TRBD1; CDR3 DNA: TGCGCCAGCAGCCCACAGGGGGCGGACGCTTTCTTT; CDR3 protein: CASSPQGADAFF
V gene: TRBV6-5; J gene: TRBJ2-5; clone size: many; D gene: -; CDR3 DNA: TGTGCCAGCAGTCCCATGGGGCTTGAGACCCAGTACTTC; CDR3 protein: CASSPMGLETQYF
V gene: TRBV6-2/TRBV6-3; J gene: TRBJ1-6; clone size: -; D gene: -; CDR3 DNA: TGTGCCAGCAGTTATCGGGACTTCTCCTATAATTCACCCCTCCACTTT; CDR3 protein: CASSYRDFSYNSPLHF
V gene: TRBV5-6; J gene: TRBJ2-4; clone size: few; D gene: -; CDR3 DNA: TGTGCCAGCAGTTCGACCGGTGGGGTTACCATTCAGTACTTC; CDR3 protein: CASSSTGGVTIQYF
V gene: TRBV6-2/TRBV6-3; J gene: TRBJ2-5; clone size: few; D gene: -; CDR3 DNA: TGTGCCAGCAGTCCCCGGAGGTTTTCCCAAGAGACCCAGTACTTC; CDR3 protein: CASSPRRFSQETQYF
V gene: TRBV12-3/TRBV12-4; J gene: TRBJ2-7; clone size: few; D gene: -; CDR3 DNA: TGTGCCAGCAGTTTGGGGAATGCAGCCTACGAGCAGTACTTC; CDR3 protein: CASSLGNAAYEQYF
V gene: TRBV4-3; J gene: TRBJ2-1; clone size: many; D gene: -; CDR3 DNA: TGCGCCAGCAGCAACGACAGGCAGTCTATCTATGAGCAGTTCTTC; CDR3 protein: CASSNDRQSIYEQFF
V gene: TRBV6-5; J gene: TRBJ2-7; clone size: few; D gene: -; CDR3 DNA: TGTGCCAGCAGTTCAGGGAGTCTGACCTACGAGCAGTACTTC; CDR3 protein: CASSSGSLTYEQYF
V gene: TRBV7-3; J gene: TRBJ2-3; clone size: -; D gene: -; CDR3 DNA: TGTGCCAGCAGCTATGGGTTAGGCACAGATACGCAGTATTTT; CDR3 protein: CASSYGLGTDTQYF
V gene: TRBV9; J gene: TRBJ1-5; clone size: -; D gene: -; CDR3 DNA: TGTGCCAGCAGCCTTACGACAGACGACCTCAGCAATCAGCCCCAGCATTTT; CDR3 protein: CASSLTTDDLSNQPQHF
V gene: TRBV4-3; J gene: TRBJ2-2; clone size: many; D gene: -; CDR3 DNA: TGCGCCAGCAGCTTGGGAGTAAATGTGAACACCGGGGAGCTGTTTTTT; CDR3 protein: CASSLGVNVNTGELFF
V gene: TRBV9; J gene: TRBJ2-5; clone size: -; D gene: -; CDR3 DNA: TGTGCCAGCAGCGTCGCGGGACTTTATGAGACCCAGTACTTC; CDR3 protein: CASSVAGLYETQYF
V gene: TRBV11-2; J gene: TRBJ2-1; clone size: -; D gene: TRBD2; CDR3 DNA: TGTGCCAGCAGTCCCCGGGGGGAGGAGCAGTTCTTC; CDR3 protein: CASSPRGEEQFF
V gene: TRBV7-3; J gene: TRBJ1-6; clone size: -; D gene: -; CDR3 DNA: TGTGCCAGCAGCGTTGGCCTTCTGAATTCACCCCTCCACTTT; CDR3 protein: CASSVGLLNSPLHF
V gene: TRBV6-1; J gene: TRBJ1-1; clone size: many; D gene: -; CDR3 DNA: TGTGCCAGCAGCGAATGGACGCGGGAAGCTTTCTTT; CDR3 protein: CASSEWTREAFF
V gene: TRBV7-9; J gene: TRBJ1-1; clone size: -; D gene: -; CDR3 DNA: TGTGCCAGCAGCCCCTTGGGGCCGAACACTGAAGCTTTCTTT; CDR3 protein: CASSPLGPNTEAFF
V gene: TRBV7-2; J gene: TRBJ2-7; clone size: many; D gene: -; CDR3 DNA: TGTGCCAGCAGCCAGGGACGGACTTCCTACGAGCAGTACTTC; CDR3 protein: CASSQGRTSYEQYF
V gene: TRBV7-2; J gene: TRBJ2-2; clone size: -; D gene: -; CDR3 DNA: TGTGCCAGCAGCTTAGGACTACTGAAGACCGGGGAGCTGTTTTTT; CDR3 protein: CASSLGLLKTGELFF
V gene: TRBV27; J gene: TRBJ2-2; clone size: -; D gene: -; CDR3 DNA: TGTGCCAGCTGTATGTCATGGGGGGTCACCGGGGAGCTGTTTTTT; CDR3 protein: CASCMSWGVTGELFF
V gene: TRBV11-2; J gene: TRBJ2-5; clone size: few; D gene: TRBD1; CDR3 DNA: TGTGCCAGCAGCTCCCACAGGGGTGGGGACCAAGAGACCCAGTACTTC; CDR3 protein: CASSSHRGGDQETQYF
V gene: TRBV5-1; J gene: TRBJ2-7; clone size: -; D gene: TRBD1; CDR3 DNA: TGCGCCAGCGCGGGACAGGGGTACGAGCAGTACTTC; CDR3 protein: CASAGQGYEQYF
V gene: TRBV7-9; J gene: TRBJ2-1; clone size: few; D gene: -; CDR3 DNA: TGTGCCAGCAGCTTTGGCGCCGGCCCCGATGAGCAGTTCTTC; CDR3 protein: CASSFGAGPDEQFF
V gene: TRBV19; J gene: TRBJ2-3; clone size: -; D gene: TRBD2; CDR3 DNA: TGTGCCAGTGCCCCTAGCGGGGGCCTCGCGGATACGCAGTATTTT; CDR3 protein: CASAPSGGLADTQYF
V gene: TRBV6-2/TRBV6-3; J gene: TRBJ2-7; clone size: few; D gene: -; CDR3 DNA: TGTGCCAGCAGTTATGACAGCCTGACCTACGAGCAGTACTTC; CDR3 protein: CASSYDSLTYEQYF
V gene: TRBV18; J gene: TRBJ2-1; clone size: -; D gene: TRBD2; CDR3 DNA: TGTGCCAGCTCACCCTGGGGGGGTAACAATGAGCAGTTCTTC; CDR3 protein: CASSPWGGNNEQFF
V gene: TRBV11-2; J gene: TRBJ2-2; clone size: few; D gene: TRBD2; CDR3 DNA: TGTGCCAGCAGCTTACTAGCGGTGGCGTTCACCGGGGAGCTGTTTTTT; CDR3 protein: CASSLLAVAFTGELFF
V gene: TRBV4-3; J gene: TRBJ1-2; clone size: -; D gene: -; CDR3 DNA: TGCGCCAGCAGCCAAGAAAGGGTCACCTCATATGGCTACACCTTC; CDR3 protein: CASSQERVTSYGYTF
V gene: TRBV18; J gene: TRBJ2-7; clone size: -; D gene: -; CDR3 DNA: TGTGCCAGCTCCCCGGAACAGGACTCCTACGAGCAGTACTTC; CDR3 protein: CASSPEQDSYEQYF
V gene: TRBV28; J gene: TRBJ2-3; clone size: -; D gene: -; CDR3 DNA: TGTGCCAGCAGGACCGGGAGCGCCGGCACAGATACGCAGTATTTT; CDR3 protein: CASRTGSAGTDTQYF
V gene: TRBV7-6; J gene: TRBJ2-3; clone size: -; D gene: TRBD2; CDR3 DNA: TGTGCCAGCAGCTTCTCCAGCGGGGGCGGCAATACGCAGTATTTT; CDR3 protein: CASSFSSGGGNTQYF
V gene: TRBV15; J gene: TRBJ1-1; clone size: -; D gene: -; CDR3 DNA: TGTGCCACCAGCAGAGAAGGAGGGGGCACTGAAGCTTTCTTT; CDR3 protein: CATSREGGGTEAFF
V gene: TRBV4-1; J gene: TRBJ1-4; clone size: -; D gene: -; CDR3 DNA: TGCGCCAGCAGCCAACGGGGAGATGCAACTAATGAAAAACTGTTTTTT; CDR3 protein: CASSQRGDATNEKLFF
V gene: TRBV5-1; J gene: TRBJ2-3; clone size: few; D gene: -; CDR3 DNA: TGCGCCAGCAGCGGGACGGGCAGGCGGGATACGCAGTATTTT; CDR3 protein: CASSGTGRRDTQYF
V gene: TRBV28; J gene: TRBJ2-3; clone size: few; D gene: TRBD2; CDR3 DNA: TGTGCCAGCAGTTTAACATTACAGGTAGCGGGTTTTCCAGATACGCAGTATTTT; CDR3 protein: CASSLTLQVAGFPDTQYF